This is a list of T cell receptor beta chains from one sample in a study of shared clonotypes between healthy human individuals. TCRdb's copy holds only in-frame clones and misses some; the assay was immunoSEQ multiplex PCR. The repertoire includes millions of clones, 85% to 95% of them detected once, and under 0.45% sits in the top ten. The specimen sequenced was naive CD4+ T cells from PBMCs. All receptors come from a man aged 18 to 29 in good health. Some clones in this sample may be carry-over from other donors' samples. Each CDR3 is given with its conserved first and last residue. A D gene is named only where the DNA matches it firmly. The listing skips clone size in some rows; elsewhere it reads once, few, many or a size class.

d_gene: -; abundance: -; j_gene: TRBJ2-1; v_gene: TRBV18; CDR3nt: TGTGCCAGCTCACCACCGGATGGTCGGAGTGAGCAGTTCTTC; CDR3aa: CASSPPDGRSEQFF
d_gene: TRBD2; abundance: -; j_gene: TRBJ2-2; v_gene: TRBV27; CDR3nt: TGTGCCAGCACGACCGAGCGGGAGAGGAGGACCGGGGAGCTGTTTTTT; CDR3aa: CASTTERERRTGELFF
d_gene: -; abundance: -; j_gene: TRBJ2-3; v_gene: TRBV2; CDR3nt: TGTGCCAGCATTCGAAGGGACAACACAGATACGCAGTATTTT; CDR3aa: CASIRRDNTDTQYF
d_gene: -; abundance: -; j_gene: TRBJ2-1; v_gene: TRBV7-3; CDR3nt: TGTGCCAGCAGCTTAGGGGTCGGGGTATTGGCGAATGAGCAGTTCTTC; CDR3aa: CASSLGVGVLANEQFF
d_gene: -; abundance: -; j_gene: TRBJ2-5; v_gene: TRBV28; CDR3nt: TGTGCCAGCACTCTAGGGACTTCGGAGACCCAGTACTTC; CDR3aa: CASTLGTSETQYF
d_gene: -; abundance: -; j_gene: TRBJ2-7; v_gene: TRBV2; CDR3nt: TGTGCCAGCAGTGTTGGGGATAGCTACTACGAGCAGTACTTC; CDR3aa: CASSVGDSYYEQYF
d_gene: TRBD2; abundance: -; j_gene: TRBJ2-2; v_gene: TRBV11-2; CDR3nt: TGTGCCAGCAGCCCGTGGAGCGGGGTTACCGGGGAGCTGTTTTTT; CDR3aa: CASSPWSGVTGELFF
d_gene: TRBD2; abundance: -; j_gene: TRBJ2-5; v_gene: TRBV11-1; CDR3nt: TGTGCCAGCAGCTTAACGCCGAGCGGGAGGGCCTGGGAGACCCAGTACTTC; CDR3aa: CASSLTPSGRAWETQYF
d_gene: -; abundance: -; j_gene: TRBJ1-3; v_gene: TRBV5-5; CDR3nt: TGTGCCAGCAGCTTGGAGGCAGCGAATGGAAACACCATATATTTT; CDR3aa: CASSLEAANGNTIYF
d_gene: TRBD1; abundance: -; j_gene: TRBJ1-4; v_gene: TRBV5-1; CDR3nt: TGCGCCAGCAGCCCAGGGGGGATTAATGAAAAACTGTTTTTT; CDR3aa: CASSPGGINEKLFF
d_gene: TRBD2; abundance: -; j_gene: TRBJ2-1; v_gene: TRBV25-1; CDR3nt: TGTGCCAGCAGTGTACCGCGGGAGGGGGAGTACAATGAGCAGTTCTTC; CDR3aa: CASSVPREGEYNEQFF
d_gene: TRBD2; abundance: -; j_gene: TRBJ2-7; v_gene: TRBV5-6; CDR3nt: TGTGCCAGCAGCTTGCCGGGGGGACGCTACGAGCAGTACTTC; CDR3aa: CASSLPGGRYEQYF
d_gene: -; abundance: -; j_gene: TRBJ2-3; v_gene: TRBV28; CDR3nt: TGTGCCAGCAGTTTGCAGGGCCCGACAGATACGCAGTATTTT; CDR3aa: CASSLQGPTDTQYF
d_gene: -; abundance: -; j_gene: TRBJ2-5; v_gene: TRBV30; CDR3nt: TGTGCCTGGAGGGGAGGGGGAGCGATCGGGACCCAGTACTTC; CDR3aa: CAWRGGGAIGTQYF
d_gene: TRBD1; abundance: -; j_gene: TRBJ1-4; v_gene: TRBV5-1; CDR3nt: TGCGCCAGCAGCTTGGGGACAGGGGGCGGAAATGAAAAACTGTTTTTT; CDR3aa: CASSLGTGGGNEKLFF
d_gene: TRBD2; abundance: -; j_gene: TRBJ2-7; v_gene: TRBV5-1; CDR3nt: TGCGCCAGCAGCTTGCCACAGCGGGACCTTTCCTACGAGCAGTACTTC; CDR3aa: CASSLPQRDLSYEQYF
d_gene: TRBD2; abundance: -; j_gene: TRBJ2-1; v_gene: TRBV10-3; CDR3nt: TGTGCCCTGGGGGGGAGCGGGAACTACAATGAGCAGTTCTTC; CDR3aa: CALGGSGNYNEQFF
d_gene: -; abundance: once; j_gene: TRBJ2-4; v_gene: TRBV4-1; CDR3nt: TGCGCCAGCAGCCAACTCCCCACTCTTCAGTACTTC; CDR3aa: CASSQLPTLQYF
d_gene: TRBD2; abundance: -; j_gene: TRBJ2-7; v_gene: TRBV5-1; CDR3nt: TGCGCCAGCAGCACCGGACTAGCGGGGGCCTACGAGCAGTACTTC; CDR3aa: CASSTGLAGAYEQYF
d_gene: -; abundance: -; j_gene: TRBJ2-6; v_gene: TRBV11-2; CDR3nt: TGTGCCAGCAGCTTAGATTCTAACTCTGGGGCCAACGTCCTGACTTTC; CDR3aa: CASSLDSNSGANVLTF
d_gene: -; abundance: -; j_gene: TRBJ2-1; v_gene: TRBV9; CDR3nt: TGTGCCAGCAGCGTAGAAACTGTCAGGCATTACAATGAGCAGTTCTTC; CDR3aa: CASSVETVRHYNEQFF
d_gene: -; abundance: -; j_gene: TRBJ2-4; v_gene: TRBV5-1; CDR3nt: TGCGCCAGCACTGGAGGGTTGAGTAGTGTGAACATTCAGTACTTC; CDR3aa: CASTGGLSSVNIQYF
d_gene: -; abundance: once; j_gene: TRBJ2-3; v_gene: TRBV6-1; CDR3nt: TGTGCCAGCAGTGGAGGCCGGCCAGGGGCTCTCGGGGATACGCAGTATTTT; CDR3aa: CASSGGRPGALGDTQYF
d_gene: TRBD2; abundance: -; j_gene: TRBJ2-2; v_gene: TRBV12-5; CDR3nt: TGTGCTAGTGGTTTAGTAGCGGGAGGGCATCGGGAGCTGTTTTTT; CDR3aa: CASGLVAGGHRELFF
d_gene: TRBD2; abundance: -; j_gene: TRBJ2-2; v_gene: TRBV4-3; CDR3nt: TGCGCCAGCAAATCAACCTTACTAGCGGGGGACGGGGAGCTGTTTTTT; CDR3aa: CASKSTLLAGDGELFF
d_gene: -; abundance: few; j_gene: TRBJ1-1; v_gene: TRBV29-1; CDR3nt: TGCAGCGGGGGACTGCCTGGGGGTACTGAAGCTTTCTTT; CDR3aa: CSGGLPGGTEAFF
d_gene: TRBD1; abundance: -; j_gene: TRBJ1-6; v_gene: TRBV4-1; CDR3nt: TGCGCCAGCAGCCAAGATAACAGGGGCAACTCACCCCTCCACTTT; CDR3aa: CASSQDNRGNSPLHF
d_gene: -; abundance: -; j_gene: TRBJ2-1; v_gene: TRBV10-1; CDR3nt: TGCGCCAGCAGTGATGCCCAGGCGAGCTCCTACAATGAGCAGTTCTTC; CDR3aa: CASSDAQASSYNEQFF
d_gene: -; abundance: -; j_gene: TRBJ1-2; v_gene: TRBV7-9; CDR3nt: TGTGCCAGCAGCTTAGGGACAGCCAACTATGGCTACACCTTC; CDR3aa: CASSLGTANYGYTF
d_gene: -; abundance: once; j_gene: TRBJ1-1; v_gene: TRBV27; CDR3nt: TGTGCCAGCAGTTTATCGGGGACCACTGAAGCTTTCTTT; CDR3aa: CASSLSGTTEAFF
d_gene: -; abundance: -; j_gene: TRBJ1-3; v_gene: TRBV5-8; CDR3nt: TGTGCCAGCAGCTTGGTGGGGGCAAATGGAAACACCATATATTTT; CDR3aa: CASSLVGANGNTIYF
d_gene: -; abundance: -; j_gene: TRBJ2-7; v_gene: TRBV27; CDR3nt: TGTGCCAGCAGTGGCGGGTGGGGAAGCTCCTACGAGCAGTACTTC; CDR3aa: CASSGGWGSSYEQYF
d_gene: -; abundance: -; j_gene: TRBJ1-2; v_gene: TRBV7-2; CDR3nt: TGTGCCAGCAGCTTAGTCGGTACGAACTATGGCTACACCTTC; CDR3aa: CASSLVGTNYGYTF
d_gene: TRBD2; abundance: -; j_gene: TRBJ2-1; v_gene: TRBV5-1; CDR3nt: TGCGCCAGCAGCTCCTCCCTCAGCGGGACGGGGAATGAGCAGTTCTTC; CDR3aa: CASSSSLSGTGNEQFF
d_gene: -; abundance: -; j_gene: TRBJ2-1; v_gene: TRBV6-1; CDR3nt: TGTGCCAGCAGTGAACAAATGGTGTGGAATGAGCAGTTCTTC; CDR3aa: CASSEQMVWNEQFF
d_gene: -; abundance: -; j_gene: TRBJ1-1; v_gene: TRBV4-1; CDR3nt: TGCGCCAGCAGCCAAGATCCAGTCAACACTGAAGCTTTCTTT; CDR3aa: CASSQDPVNTEAFF
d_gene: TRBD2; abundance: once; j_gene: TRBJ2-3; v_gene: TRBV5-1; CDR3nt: TGCGCCAGCAGTCCAACTAGCGGGAGTAGCACAGATACGCAGTATTTT; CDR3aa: CASSPTSGSSTDTQYF
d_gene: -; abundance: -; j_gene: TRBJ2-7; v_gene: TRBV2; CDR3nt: TGTGCCAGCACCGGACAGTACGAGCAGTACTTC; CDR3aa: CASTGQYEQYF
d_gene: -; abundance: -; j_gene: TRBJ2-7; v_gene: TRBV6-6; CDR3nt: TGTGCCAGCAGGAACACTAACTACGAGCAGTACTTC; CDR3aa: CASRNTNYEQYF
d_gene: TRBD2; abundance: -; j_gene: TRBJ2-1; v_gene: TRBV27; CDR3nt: TGTGCCAGCAGCCGGACTAGCGGGAGGGTGGGCTACAATGAGCAGTTCTTC; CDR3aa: CASSRTSGRVGYNEQFF
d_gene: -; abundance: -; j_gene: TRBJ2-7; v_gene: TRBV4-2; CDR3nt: TGTGCCAGCAGCCAAGATAAGGCAGCCGAGCAGTACTTC; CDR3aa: CASSQDKAAEQYF
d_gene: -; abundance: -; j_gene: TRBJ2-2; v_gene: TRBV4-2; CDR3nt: TGTGCCAGCAGCCAACCTTCGACAGGGAACACCGGGGAGCTGTTTTTT; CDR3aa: CASSQPSTGNTGELFF
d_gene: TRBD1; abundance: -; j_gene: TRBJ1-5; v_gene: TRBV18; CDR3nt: TGTGCCAGCTCACCCCGAGGGGACAGGCTCAATCAGCCCCAGCATTTT; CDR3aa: CASSPRGDRLNQPQHF
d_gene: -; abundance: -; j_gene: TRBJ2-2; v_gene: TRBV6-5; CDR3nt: TGTGCCAGCAGTTACCCACCGAGCGGGACCGGGGAGCTGTTTTTT; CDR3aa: CASSYPPSGTGELFF
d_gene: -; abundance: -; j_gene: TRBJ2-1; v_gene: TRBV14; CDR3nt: TGTGCCAGCAGCCAAGTAAGGGGCGGGAACTACAATGAGCGGTTCTTC; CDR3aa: CASSQVRGGNYNERFF
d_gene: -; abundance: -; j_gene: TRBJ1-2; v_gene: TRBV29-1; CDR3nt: TGCAGCGTTGCTTTTAAGGTCCGAATCGACTATGGCTACACCTTC; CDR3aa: CSVAFKVRIDYGYTF
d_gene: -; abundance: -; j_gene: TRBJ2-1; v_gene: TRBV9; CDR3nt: TGTGCCAGCAGCGTAGATGGGGGCAATGAGCAGTTCTTC; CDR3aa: CASSVDGGNEQFF
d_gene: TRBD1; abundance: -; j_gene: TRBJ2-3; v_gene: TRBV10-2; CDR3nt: TGCGCCAGCAGTATCAGGGGGCTTAGCACAGATACGCAGTATTTT; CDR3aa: CASSIRGLSTDTQYF
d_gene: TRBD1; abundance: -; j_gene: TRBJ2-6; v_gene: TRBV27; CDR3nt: TGTGCCAGCAGTTTGCTCCAAACACCGGGACAGGGGGCGCCTGGGGCCAACGTCCTGACTTTC; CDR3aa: CASSLLQTPGQGAPGANVLTF
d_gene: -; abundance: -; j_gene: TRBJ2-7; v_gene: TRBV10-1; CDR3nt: TGCGCCAGCAGTCCCGGGCCCCCCCTCTACGAGCAGTACTTC; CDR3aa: CASSPGPPLYEQYF
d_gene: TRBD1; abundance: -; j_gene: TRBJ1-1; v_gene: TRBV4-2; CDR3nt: TGTGCCAGCAGCCAGGAGGGACAGGGCTATACTGAAGCTTTCTTT; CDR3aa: CASSQEGQGYTEAFF
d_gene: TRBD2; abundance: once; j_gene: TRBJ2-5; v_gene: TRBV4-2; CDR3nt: TGTGCCAGCAGCCAAGGGCGGGAGGGCCAAGAGACCCAGTACTTC; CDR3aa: CASSQGREGQETQYF
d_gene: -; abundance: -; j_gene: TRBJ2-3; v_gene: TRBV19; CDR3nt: TGTGCCAGTAGTACGTGGGAGGCACCCAGCACAGATACGCAGTATTTT; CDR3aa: CASSTWEAPSTDTQYF